The rows below give T cell receptor beta chains drawn from one sample of a study of blood T cell repertoires in COVID-19. Repertoires were generated with immunoSEQ multiplex PCR, while TCRdb's copy carries only in-frame clones and drops some. Seen here are tens of thousands of clones, more than 65% observed once, and the top ten hold approximately 9%. Sequenced sample: peripheral blood. These receptors all come from an older woman with acute or convalescent COVID-19. CDR3s include the opening cysteine and the closing phenylalanine or tryptophan. D genes are given only for firm matches. Only some rows state a clone size, as once, few, many or a class for expanded clones.

V gene: TRBV7-2
J gene: TRBJ1-6
CDR3 length: 15
D gene: .
clone size: .
CDR3 DNA: TGTGCCAGCAGCTTAATCGGGGGTTGGAATTCACCCCTCCACTTT
CDR3 protein: CASSLIGGWNSPLHF

V gene: TRBV14
J gene: TRBJ2-1
CDR3 length: 17
D gene: TRBD2
clone size: .
CDR3 DNA: TGTGCCAGCAGCCGTCTAGCGGGAGGGTCCGCCTACAATGAGCAGTTCTTC
CDR3 protein: CASSRLAGGSAYNEQFF

V gene: TRBV19
J gene: TRBJ2-7
CDR3 length: 13
D gene: .
clone size: .
CDR3 DNA: TGTGCCAGTAGTCTCAACAGAGCCTACGAGCAGTACTTC
CDR3 protein: CASSLNRAYEQYF

V gene: TRBV3-1/TRBV3-2
J gene: TRBJ2-7
CDR3 length: 14
D gene: TRBD2
clone size: .
CDR3 DNA: TGTGCCAGCAGCCAAGAGGGGGGGGGAGATGAGCAGTACTTC
CDR3 protein: CASSQEGGGDEQYF

V gene: TRBV27
J gene: TRBJ2-1
CDR3 length: 15
D gene: TRBD2
clone size: .
CDR3 DNA: TGTGCCAGCAGTTACGGGCTAGCGGCTTACAATGAGCAGTTCTTC
CDR3 protein: CASSYGLAAYNEQFF

V gene: TRBV5-4
J gene: TRBJ1-6
CDR3 length: 15
D gene: .
clone size: .
CDR3 DNA: TGTGCCAGCACCTGGGGAGGACAACCGAATTCACCCCTCCACTTT
CDR3 protein: CASTWGGQPNSPLHF

V gene: TRBV19
J gene: TRBJ2-2
CDR3 length: 13
D gene: TRBD2
clone size: .
CDR3 DNA: TGTGCCATTTCTAGCGGGAACACCGGGGAGCTGTTTTTT
CDR3 protein: CAISSGNTGELFF

V gene: TRBV19
J gene: TRBJ1-2
CDR3 length: 11
D gene: .
clone size: .
CDR3 DNA: TGTGCCAGTAGTATAACCGGGACTTTCACCTTC
CDR3 protein: CASSITGTFTF

V gene: TRBV13
J gene: TRBJ1-1
CDR3 length: 15
D gene: .
clone size: .
CDR3 DNA: TGTGCCAGCAGCTTAGTGGGGACATTGAACACTGAAGCTTTCTTT
CDR3 protein: CASSLVGTLNTEAFF

V gene: TRBV6-5
J gene: TRBJ2-7
CDR3 length: 14
D gene: .
clone size: few
CDR3 DNA: TGTGCCAGCAGCCGCGGGCACAGCATCTACGAGCAGTACTTC
CDR3 protein: CASSRGHSIYEQYF

V gene: TRBV4-1
J gene: TRBJ2-7
CDR3 length: 15
D gene: .
clone size: few
CDR3 DNA: TGCGCCAGCAGCTTCCCCGTTCAGGGGACCTACGAGCAGTACTTC
CDR3 protein: CASSFPVQGTYEQYF

V gene: TRBV5-1
J gene: TRBJ1-1
CDR3 length: 14
D gene: TRBD1
clone size: .
CDR3 DNA: TGCGCCAGCAGCTTTGCGGGACAGGGATATGAAGCTTTCTTT
CDR3 protein: CASSFAGQGYEAFF

V gene: TRBV6-5
J gene: TRBJ1-2
CDR3 length: 15
D gene: .
clone size: few
CDR3 DNA: TGTGCCAGCAGTTACTTTCAGGCGGGCGCGGTTGGCTACACCTTC
CDR3 protein: CASSYFQAGAVGYTF

V gene: TRBV19
J gene: TRBJ1-2
CDR3 length: 15
D gene: TRBD1
clone size: .
CDR3 DNA: TGTGCCAGTAGCCGCGGGGGGACAGAGCTCTATGGCTACACCTTC
CDR3 protein: CASSRGGTELYGYTF

V gene: TRBV27
J gene: TRBJ2-7
CDR3 length: 13
D gene: .
clone size: .
CDR3 DNA: TGTGCCAGCAGTTTATCGGAGGGGTACGAGCAGTACTTC
CDR3 protein: CASSLSEGYEQYF

V gene: TRBV28
J gene: TRBJ2-1
CDR3 length: 13
D gene: .
clone size: .
CDR3 DNA: TGTGCCAGCAGCCTTCCGGACAGTCTGGCGCAACTCTTC
CDR3 protein: CASSLPDSLAQLF

V gene: TRBV21-1
J gene: TRBJ2-3
CDR3 length: 15
D gene: .
clone size: .
CDR3 DNA: TGTGCCAGCAGCAATACAGGACGTAGCACAGATACGCAGTATTTT
CDR3 protein: CASSNTGRSTDTQYF

V gene: TRBV5-8
J gene: TRBJ1-1
CDR3 length: 14
D gene: .
clone size: once
CDR3 DNA: TGTGCCAGCAGCTTGCAGGGAGGGGACACTGAAGCTTTCTTT
CDR3 protein: CASSLQGGDTEAFF

V gene: TRBV6-5
J gene: TRBJ1-1
CDR3 length: 13
D gene: .
clone size: .
CDR3 DNA: TGTGCCACCTTGAAAGAAGGGTCCTGGAGGGCTTTCTTT
CDR3 protein: CATLKEGSWRAFF

V gene: TRBV7-9
J gene: TRBJ1-2
CDR3 length: 15
D gene: .
clone size: .
CDR3 DNA: TGTGCCAGCAGCTTAGGCCCGCAGGGTCTGTTCGGCTACACCTTC
CDR3 protein: CASSLGPQGLFGYTF

V gene: TRBV21-1
J gene: TRBJ2-6
CDR3 length: 18
D gene: .
clone size: .
CDR3 DNA: TGTGCCAGCAGCAAAGGACGGTTGCAGCAGGCCGGGGCCAACGTCCTGACTTTC
CDR3 protein: CASSKGRLQQAGANVLTF

V gene: TRBV29-1
J gene: TRBJ1-6
CDR3 length: 13
D gene: TRBD1
clone size: .
CDR3 DNA: TGCAGCGTTGCTCAGGACAGGGATTCACCCCTCCACTTT
CDR3 protein: CSVAQDRDSPLHF

V gene: TRBV5-5
J gene: TRBJ2-3
CDR3 length: 16
D gene: .
clone size: .
CDR3 DNA: TGTGCCAGCAGCTTGAGTCCCAGCGGGCACACAGATACGCAGTATTTT
CDR3 protein: CASSLSPSGHTDTQYF